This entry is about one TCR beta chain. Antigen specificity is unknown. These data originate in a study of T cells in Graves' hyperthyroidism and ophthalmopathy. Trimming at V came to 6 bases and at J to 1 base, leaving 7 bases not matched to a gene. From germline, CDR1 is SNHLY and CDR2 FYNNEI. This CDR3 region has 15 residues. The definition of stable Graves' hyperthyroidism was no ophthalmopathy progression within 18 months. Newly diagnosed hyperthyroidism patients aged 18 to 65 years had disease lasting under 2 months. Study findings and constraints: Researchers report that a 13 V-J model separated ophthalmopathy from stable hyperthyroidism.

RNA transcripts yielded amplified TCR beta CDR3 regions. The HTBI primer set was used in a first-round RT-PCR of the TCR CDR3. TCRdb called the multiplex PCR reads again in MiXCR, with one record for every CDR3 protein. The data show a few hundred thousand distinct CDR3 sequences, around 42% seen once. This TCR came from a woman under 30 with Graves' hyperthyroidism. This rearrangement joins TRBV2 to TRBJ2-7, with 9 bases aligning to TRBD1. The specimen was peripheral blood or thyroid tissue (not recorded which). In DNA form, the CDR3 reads TGTGCCAGCAGGGCCGGACAGGGGTTTTCCTACGAGCAGTACTTC. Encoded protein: CASRAGQGFSYEQYF.